This TCR beta chain was recovered during a study of spatial heterogeneity in lung cancer. Whole-study context: Detection consistently captured more beta-chain sequences than alpha-chain sequences. In tumor regions TCR transcript counts correlated strongly with a matched bulk RNA-seq T cell module score.

Trimming shortened V by 3 bases and J by 4 bases, and 10 bases separated the two germline ends. This CDR3 contains 14 residues. CDR1 SGHTA and CDR2 FQGNSA come from the germline V gene. A unique molecular identifier was carried by every single TCR cDNA molecule. TCRdb independently ran MiXCR on the 5' RACE reads; one entry per CDR3 protein. The sample lists 10,000 to 15,000 distinct CDR3 sequences, over 6.5% occurring once. Time point in this sample: sample taken at primary tumor resection. Unsorted samples of tumor, nontumor lung or frozen PBMC had their whole RNA sequenced. Findings and caveats of the study: Expanded intratumoral alpha and beta TCR counts tracked tumor mutation counts.

By frequency in the sample, this clonotype is medium-sized. Its matching antigen is unknown. The clonotype was recovered from a female donor with early-stage non-small cell lung cancer. The chain uses TRBV7-2 and TRBJ1-3; a possible D gene is TRBD1 (5 bases). The specimen comprised lung tumor tissue, sampled at surgery. The CDR3 DNA reads as TGTGCCAGCAGCTTGTGGGGCTCGGGAAACACCATATATTTT. Protein sequence: CASSLWGSGNTIYF.